This T cell receptor (beta chain) was observed in a study of CXCR3-negative and CXCR3-positive naive CD8 T cells. The germline CDR1 and CDR2 sequences are DFQATT and SNEGSKA (reference sequence). This CDR3 comprises 13 residues. For this clonotype: Its antigen is as yet unknown.

Libraries of TRB cDNA were made by 5' RACE and carried UMIs. TCRdb re-called the 5' RACE reads; one entry per CDR3 protein, DNA not given. This sample's table has about 48,000 distinct CDR3 sequences. Broader study findings: TRBV-TRBJ usage was alike in naive CXCR3-negative and CXCR3-positive cells but differed in memory cells. After cryopreservation, CXCR3 expression dropped partially; most assays used fresh PBMCs.

This receptor was obtained from a human donor in good health. Some clones in this sample may be carry-over from other donors' samples. Sample: memory CD8+ T cells from blood. V usage is TRBV20-1 and J usage is TRBJ2-2; with no DNA, the TCRdb D assignment of TRBD1 cannot be verified. CDR3 in amino acids: CSAMTENNGELFF.